A single sample is the source of the 23 T cell receptor beta chains below, sequenced in a study of CD8+ T cells in alopecia areata. Isolated RNA was reverse transcribed into cDNA used as the sequencing template. Data came from immunoSEQ multiplex PCR; TCRdb stores just in-frame clones and leaves some out. The table lists approximately 180,000 clones, around 63% of them singletons, with about 1.5% in the top ten. The sample consisted of CD4+ T cells sorted from blood, taken at week 0. All receptors come from a human donor with alopecia areata.

The chain recombines TRBV2 with TRBJ2-5, with D unresolved. Trimming removed 7 bases at V and 5 bases at J, with 20 bases between. The CDR3 consists of 15 residues. Germline values: CDR1 SNHLY, CDR2 FYNNEI. The CDR3 DNA reads TGTGCCAGCACTCAGTCTCCCAGGATCTGGGAGACCCAGTACTTC. It yields the protein CASTQSPRIWETQYF.

In this sample, this clone turned up a few times. The chain is built from TRBV27 and TRBJ1-2; D gene unclear. The CDR3 sequence is 13 residues long. The V gene's germline CDR1 is MNHEY and CDR2 SMNVEV (reference sequence). V lost 3 bases and J lost 4, with 9 bases in between. The CDR3 spells CASSFSGAYGYTF. The CDR3 region has the DNA TGTGCCAGCAGTTTTTCAGGAGCCTATGGCTACACCTTC.

The chain is built from TRBV7-8 and TRBJ1-1; D is possibly TRBD1 (5 bases). The CDR3 has 12 amino acids. Trimming removed 6 bases at V and 11 bases at J, with 16 bases between. The germline CDR1 and CDR2 sequences are SGHVS and FQNEAQ. CDR3 DNA: TGTGCCAGCAGTCGAGAGGGGCAAACCGCTTTCTTT. This encodes CASSREGQTAFF. Full variable domain (outside the CDR3, taken from reference TRBV7-8 and TRBJ1-1): GAGVSQSPRYKVAKRGQDVALRCDPISGHVSLFWYQQALGQGPEFLTYFQNEAQLDKSGLPSDRFFAERPEGSVSTLKIQRTQQEDSAVYLCASSREGQTAFFGQGTRLTVV.

This clone was seen a handful of times. The chain couples TRBV20-1 to TRBJ2-1; D gene unclear. The CDR3 covers 10 residues. Germline V CDR1 and CDR2: DFQATT, SNEGSKA (reference sequence). The germline V and J ends were trimmed by 3 bases and 5 bases, with 2 bases remaining between them. This chain's CDR3 is CSASHNEQFF. The CDR3 DNA is TGCAGTGCTAGCCACAATGAGCAGTTCTTC.

The genes are TRBV4-3 and TRBJ2-3, with 9 nucleotides matching TRBD1. V gave up 3 bases and J gave up 0 bases; unmatched junction bases: 1. Germline values: CDR1 LGHNA, CDR2 YSLEER. The CDR3 has 15 residues. CDR3 bases: TGCGCCAGCAGCCAGGGACAGGGTAGCACAGATACGCAGTATTTT. Amino acid sequence: CASSQGQGSTDTQYF.

This clone turned up a few times. The gene calls are TRBV27 and TRBJ1-2, with 9 bases aligning to TRBD1. This CDR3 spans 14 amino acids. V lost 5 bases, J lost 8 bases, and 9 bases stayed unmatched. In germline, CDR1 is MNHEY, CDR2 SMNVEV (reference sequence). CDR3 in amino acids: CASSPYRQGEGYTF. The CDR3 nucleotides read TGTGCCAGCAGTCCCTACCGACAGGGGGAAGGCTACACCTTC.

In regard to this clone: The same CDR3 arises from other DNA sequences in this sample as well. J is TRBJ2-5 and V is TRBV7-8; D gene ambiguous. Germline loops: CDR1 SGHVS, CDR2 FQNEAQ. V was clipped by 1 base and J by 2 bases, with 8 bases between them. The CDR3 sequence is 14 residues long. Written as DNA, the CDR3 is TGTGCCAGCAGCTTAGGGGCCGGTCAAGAGACCCAGTACTTC. Protein: CASSLGAGQETQYF.

V usage is TRBV5-6 and J usage is TRBJ1-2; the D is unclear. Trimming left V 6 bases short and J 4 bases short, with 16 bases between. The CDR3 is made up of 14 amino acids. Germline-derived CDR1 and CDR2 are SGHDT and YYEEEE. CDR3 in DNA: TGTGCCAGCAACCTCTGGTGGGAACCCTATGGCTACACCTTC. Its translation is CASNLWWEPYGYTF.

The chain is built from TRBV25-1 and TRBJ1-1; the D gene is possibly TRBD1 (6 bases). CDR3 length: 12 amino acids. Trimming cost V 10 bases and J 8 bases, with 17 bases left between them. The germline V gene has CDR1 MGHDK and CDR2 SYGVNS. CDR3 in DNA: TGTGCCACCAGGAGCCTACAGGGAGAAGCTTTCTTT. Residues: CATRSLQGEAFF.

The V gene is TRBV2, the J gene TRBJ2-2; TRBD2 might be the D (5 bases). V was pared by 5 bases and J by 2 bases, with 9 bases between. Germline lookup yields CDR1 SNHLY and CDR2 FYNNEI. The CDR3 consists of 14 residues. CDR3: CASSTGINTGELFF. The CDR3 DNA reads as TGTGCCAGCAGTACCGGGATTAACACCGGGGAGCTGTTTTTT.

The rearrangement uses TRBV6-5 and TRBJ1-6, with D possibly being TRBD1 (5 bases). Germline CDR1 reads MNHEY; CDR2 reads SVGAGI. There are 14 residues in the CDR3. V lost 6 bases and J 6 bases, leaving 12 bases between the germline ends. DNA of the CDR3: TGTGCCAGCAGAAAAGGGGTCCCTAATTCACCCCTCCACTTT. It encodes CASRKGVPNSPLHF.

This clone was found once. The rearrangement joins TRBV15 to TRBJ1-1; no clear D gene. This CDR3 has 14 amino acids. Trimming shortened V by 1 base and J by 2 bases, and 8 bases separated the two germline ends. Per the germline V gene, CDR1 is LNHNV and CDR2 is YYDKDF (reference sequence). CDR3 residues: CATSRVPANTEAFF. CDR3 bases: TGTGCCACCAGCAGAGTCCCGGCCAACACTGAAGCTTTCTTT.

This clone has just a few counts. This rearrangement joins TRBV9 to TRBJ1-3; D remains unclear. V gave up 5 bases and J gave up 1 base, with 13 bases separating them. Germline V lookup: CDR1 SGDLS, CDR2 YYNGEE. This CDR3 contains 15 residues. The CDR3 sequence is CASRNSGGSGNTIYF. CDR3 in DNA: TGTGCCAGCAGGAACAGTGGAGGATCTGGAAACACCATATATTTT.

The chain couples TRBV18 to TRBJ2-7; 8 positions match TRBD1. CDR3 size: 14 residues. The trim removed 3 bases at V and 5 bases at J, leaving 6 bases unmatched. The germline V gene encodes CDR1 KGHSH and CDR2 LQKENI. The CDR3 bases are TGTGCCAGCTCACCCTTGGCAGGGGGCGACGAGCAGTACTTC. Its protein product is CASSPLAGGDEQYF.

This clone was picked up a small number of times. J is TRBJ1-6 and V is TRBV2; D is unresolved. CDR1 is SNHLY and CDR2 is FYNNEI in the germline V gene. Deletions cut 2 bases from V and 7 bases from J, with 6 bases between. This CDR3 region has 13 residues. The DNA of the CDR3 is TGTGCCAGCAGTGAACAGGAGAATTCACCCCTCCACTTT. As protein: CASSEQENSPLHF.

The V and J genes are TRBV11-3 and TRBJ2-7; a possible D gene is TRBD2 (6 bases). The CDR3 consists of 14 residues. Germline-derived CDR1 and CDR2 are SGHNT and YENEEA. V lost 6 bases, J lost 0 bases, and 12 bases lay in between. The CDR3 nucleotides are TGTGCCAGCAGAGGGACTCAAAACTCCTACGAGCAGTACTTC. This codes for CASRGTQNSYEQYF.

There are a few counts of this clone. V usage is TRBV25-1 and J usage is TRBJ2-3; 7 bases agree with TRBD1. Germline assignment: CDR1 MGHDK and CDR2 SYGVNS. This CDR3 spans 15 amino acids. V lost 1 base to trimming and J lost 8 bases; unmatched junction nucleotides: 9. CDR3 coding DNA: TGTGCCAGCAGTGAATTTACAGGGGTGGAAGGTACGCAGTATTTT. It codes for CASSEFTGVEGTQYF.

This clone has more than one count but fewer than ten. The rearrangement uses TRBV2 and TRBJ2-3; D is uncertain. This CDR3 region has 15 residues. Deletions cut 3 bases from V and 5 bases from J, with 15 bases between. Germline lookup yields CDR1 SNHLY and CDR2 FYNNEI. CDR3 sequence reads: CASSDQKGRVDTQYF. DNA of the CDR3: TGTGCCAGCAGTGACCAGAAGGGAAGGGTAGATACGCAGTATTTT. Using reference TRBV2 and TRBJ2-3 for the parts outside the CDR3, the full variable domain is EPEVTQTPSHQVTQMGQEVILRCVPISNHLYFYWYRQILGQKVEFLVSFYNNEISEKSEIFDDQFSVERPDGSNFTLKIRSTKLEDSAMYFCASSDQKGRVDTQYFGPGTRLTVL.

This clone was detected a few times. V is TRBV7-9 and J is TRBJ1-2; no clear D gene. The CDR3 spans 13 residues. Germline V lookup: CDR1 SEHNR, CDR2 FQNEAQ (reference sequence). V lost 2 bases, J lost 2 bases, and 6 bases lay in between. In DNA, the CDR3 is TGTGCCAGCAGCTTACCCGTGAACTATGGCTACACCTTC. It codes for CASSLPVNYGYTF.

This clone was seen a few times. The CDR3 nucleotides are TGTGCCAGCCTGGAGGGACAGGCGACAGATACGCAGTATTTT. This sequence encodes CASLEGQATDTQYF. V and J are TRBV28 and TRBJ2-3, with 8 bases lining up with TRBD1. The V gene's germline CDR1 is MDHEN and CDR2 SYDVKM. The CDR3 is made up of 14 amino acids. Trimming cost V 8 bases and J 3 bases; bases outside gene matches: 7.

This clone was observed at least ten times. The sample has other DNA sequences that encode this CDR3 too. The chain carries TRBV5-1 and TRBJ1-2, with TRBD1 matching over 8 bases. Germline CDR1 SGHRS, CDR2 YFSETQ. The CDR3 is 14 residues long. V lost 0 bases to trimming and J lost 8 bases; unmatched junction nucleotides: 6. CDR3 sequence reads: CASSLDTGGGGYTF. DNA for the CDR3: TGCGCCAGCAGCTTGGACACAGGGGGAGGCGGCTACACCTTC.

Note on this clone: Other DNA variants within this sample encode the same CDR3. The chain combines TRBV18 with TRBJ2-7, with D possibly called TRBD1 or TRBD2 (5 bases each). The CDR3 spans 16 residues. Trimming pared 1 base from V and 5 bases from J, leaving 18 bases between. Germline lookup yields CDR1 KGHSH and CDR2 LQKENI. CDR3 protein: CASSPQLVRDVHEQYF. The CDR3 DNA reads TGTGCCAGCTCACCACAGCTCGTCAGGGACGTCCACGAGCAGTACTTC.

This clone came up once. The chain uses TRBV30 and TRBJ2-7; D uncertain. CDR3 length: 13 amino acids. V was clipped by 4 bases and J by 3 bases, with 13 bases between them. The germline V gene has CDR1 GTSNPN and CDR2 SVGIG (reference sequence). The CDR3 loop is CAWNGQPLYEQYF. The CDR3 nucleotides are TGTGCCTGGAACGGGCAGCCCCTCTACGAGCAGTACTTC.